The 30 T cell receptor beta chains reported below all come from one sample, sequenced in a study of cytomegalovirus exposure and HLA in healthy donors. Primers for the PCR totalled 60 Vbeta and 13 Jbeta. Only in-frame clones appear in the TCRdb table, and some are missing; sequencing was by immunoSEQ multiplex PCR. In the table there are some 170,000 clones, approximately 78% of which are singletons. Material: PBMCs. Source of these receptors: a girl aged 2-10 years in good health and CMV-seropositive.

DNA for the CDR3: TGTGCCAGGATTCCGGGACACGGCTACGAGCAGTACTTC. Translation gives CARIPGHGYEQYF. The V and J genes are TRBV19 and TRBJ2-7, with D possibly matching TRBD1 (6 bases). Germline CDR1 reads LNHDA; CDR2 reads SQIVND (reference sequence). The CDR3 runs 13 residues. Trimming shortened V by 9 bases and J by 3 bases, and 15 bases separated the two germline ends.

The CDR3 sequence: CASSLWGTGHSYEQYF. CDR3 coding DNA: TGTGCCAGCAGTTTATGGGGGACAGGCCACTCCTACGAGCAGTACTTC. V gene TRBV28 combines with J gene TRBJ2-7; 8 nucleotides match TRBD1. This CDR3 is 16 amino acids long. The germline CDR1 and CDR2 sequences are MDHEN and SYDVKM. The ends lost 0 bases at V and 0 bases at J; junction bases unmatched: 4.

The chain combines TRBV9 with TRBJ1-2, with 8 bases matching TRBD1. Germline lookup yields CDR1 SGDLS and CDR2 YYNGEE. The CDR3 runs to 15 residues. The ends lost 0 bases at V and 3 bases at J; junction bases unmatched: 4. The CDR3 is CASSVDDRGHYGYTF. The CDR3 bases are TGTGCCAGCAGCGTAGACGACAGGGGACACTATGGCTACACCTTC.

The chain couples TRBV10-3 to TRBJ2-1; possibly TRBD2 for D (6 bases). The germline V gene has CDR1 ENHRY and CDR2 SYGVKD. The ends were cut back, 11 bases at V and 6 bases at J, with 26 bases in the middle. The CDR3 spans 16 residues. In nucleotides, the CDR3 is TGTGCCTCGAGGGGAAGCGGGCCCCTTCTAAGCAATGAGCAGTTCTTC. As protein: CASRGSGPLLSNEQFF.

This chain joins TRBV27 and TRBJ1-2, with 9 bases lining up with TRBD1. Losses at the gene ends were 6 bases for V and 5 bases for J; bases not matched to a gene: 7. The germline V gene encodes CDR1 MNHEY and CDR2 SMNVEV (reference sequence). This CDR3 spans 14 amino acids. The CDR3 DNA sequence: TGTGCCAGCAGCTCCGGACAGGGGTGGTATGGCTACACCTTC. Translation: CASSSGQGWYGYTF.

V gene TRBV29-1 combines with J gene TRBJ2-4; D not resolved. The CDR3 is 13 amino acids. The V gene lost 4 bases and the J gene lost 0 bases, with 7 bases spanning the gap. Germline V gene lookup returns CDR1 SQVTM and CDR2 ANQGSEA. This chain's CDR3 is CSVVILAKNIQYF. The CDR3 DNA sequence: TGCAGCGTTGTAATCCTAGCCAAAAACATTCAGTACTTC.

The chain recombines TRBV5-1 with TRBJ2-5, with TRBD1 matching 7 bases. After removal of 3 bases from V and 3 bases from J, the junction contained 8 bases not matched to a gene. Looked up from germline, CDR1 is SGHRS and CDR2 is YFSETQ. This CDR3 contains 15 residues. The CDR3: CASSWGQTTEETQYF. As DNA, the CDR3 is TGCGCCAGCAGCTGGGGACAGACAACCGAAGAGACCCAGTACTTC.

This rearrangement joins TRBV30 to TRBJ1-2, with TRBD1 matching 11 bases. The CDR3 is 14 residues long. Trimming at V came to 5 bases and at J to 8 bases, leaving 10 bases not matched to a gene. Looked up from germline, CDR1 is GTSNPN and CDR2 is SVGIG (reference sequence). CDR3 sequence: CAWESGQGAGGYTF. In nucleotides, the CDR3 is TGTGCCTGGGAGAGCGGACAGGGGGCGGGGGGCTACACCTTC.

V and J are TRBV27 and TRBJ2-7; a weak D match, TRBD1 (5 bases). Trimming took off 0 bases at V and 7 bases at J, with 16 bases between the two ends. Germline V lookup: CDR1 MNHEY, CDR2 SMNVEV (reference sequence). This CDR3 contains 15 residues. CDR3 DNA: TGTGCCAGCAGTTTATCGCGAAGGGGCCGAATAGAGCAGTACTTC. This translates into CASSLSRRGRIEQYF.

A few counts support this clone. The chain carries TRBV30 and TRBJ2-3, with 12 bases identical to TRBD2. CDR3 length: 15 amino acids. Germline V gives CDR1 GTSNPN, CDR2 SVGIG (reference sequence). Trimming removed 1 base from V and 4 bases from J; junction bases left unmatched: 3. In nucleotides, the CDR3 is TGTGCCTGGAGTGCGACTAGCGGGAGTCCAGATACGCAGTATTTT. Protein product: CAWSATSGSPDTQYF.

The chain employs TRBV19 and TRBJ1-1; 7 bases line up with TRBD1. CDR1 is LNHDA and CDR2 is SQIVND in the germline V gene (reference sequence). Trimming cost V 6 bases and J 4 bases; bases outside gene matches: 11. CDR3 length: 15 amino acids. The CDR3 sequence is CASSLKTGRSTEAFF. The CDR3 nucleotides are TGTGCCAGTAGCCTTAAGACAGGGAGAAGCACTGAAGCTTTCTTT.

The chain combines TRBV5-1 with TRBJ1-1, with 10 positions matching TRBD1. The V segment lost 4 bases and the J segment 4 bases; nucleotides outside the gene matches: 10. Germline V gene sequence: CDR1 SGHRS, CDR2 YFSETQ. The CDR3 is 16 amino acids. CDR3 residues: CASSGGERTGGTEAFF. Here the CDR3 DNA reads TGCGCCAGCAGCGGGGGGGAAAGGACAGGGGGCACTGAAGCTTTCTTT.

The V gene is TRBV28, the J gene TRBJ2-1; the D gene is possibly TRBD2 (6 bases). Germline CDR1 is MDHEN and CDR2 is SYDVKM. V lost 5 bases and J 6 bases, leaving 23 bases between the germline ends. The CDR3 extends over 17 amino acids. This CDR3 is CASSPSGGRLGGNEQFF. CDR3 sequence (DNA): TGTGCCAGCAGTCCCTCCGGCGGAAGACTGGGGGGCAATGAGCAGTTCTTC.

The V call is TRBV6-7, the J call TRBJ2-3; 8 bases map to TRBD2. TRBV6-7 falls under the ORF class, with uncertain function. V dropped 2 bases and J dropped 0; count of bases not matched to a gene: 10. This CDR3 is built from 18 residues. The CDR3 DNA is TGTGCCAGCAGTTACCTACGGGAGGGAAGGGATAGCACAGATACGCAGTATTTT. Encoded protein: CASSYLREGRDSTDTQYF.

The rearrangement uses TRBV27 and TRBJ2-2, with D possibly matching TRBD1 (6 bases). Germline CDR1 reads MNHEY; CDR2 reads SMNVEV (reference sequence). The CDR3 covers 15 residues. V was clipped by 6 bases and J by 1 base, with 12 bases between them. CDR3 region: CASSFTTGNTGELFF. The CDR3 nucleotides are TGTGCCAGCAGCTTCACGACAGGGAACACCGGGGAGCTGTTTTTT.

The chain uses TRBV5-6 and TRBJ2-7; 7 nucleotides line up with TRBD2. The CDR3 runs 14 residues. The ends lost 4 bases at V and 3 bases at J; junction bases unmatched: 7. Germline V lookup: CDR1 SGHDT, CDR2 YYEEEE. The CDR3 bases are TGTGCCAGCAGCCCCCCGGGGGGTGACTACGAGCAGTACTTC. Translation gives CASSPPGGDYEQYF.

This clone has just one count. This chain links TRBV28 with TRBJ2-7; 14 positions match TRBD2. The junction had 8 bases not matched to a gene; V was cut back by 4 bases and J by 6 bases. From germline, CDR1 is MDHEN and CDR2 SYDVKM. The CDR3 has 16 residues. The CDR3 sequence is CASSSQGLAGAGEQYF. CDR3 in DNA: TGTGCCAGCAGTTCCCAGGGACTAGCGGGAGCGGGCGAGCAGTACTTC.

Here the CDR3 reads CASSEGGTSRYEQYF. CDR3 sequence (DNA): TGTGCCAGCAGTGAGGGGGGTACTAGCAGGTACGAGCAGTACTTC. V gene TRBV2 combines with J gene TRBJ2-7; tentatively, D is TRBD2 (6 bases). The length of the CDR3 is 15 residues. Trimming left V 3 bases short and J 4 bases short, with 16 bases between. Germline CDR1 and CDR2: SNHLY and FYNNEI.

The chain combines TRBV15 with TRBJ1-2; no clear D gene. Germline V gene data show CDR1 as LNHNV and CDR2 as YYDKDF (reference sequence). V dropped 1 base and J dropped 7 bases, with 10 bases sitting between them. This CDR3 region has 13 residues. CDR3 DNA: TGTGCCACCAGCAGAGTAGCGTTATTTGGCTACACCTTC. It encodes CATSRVALFGYTF.

The rearrangement joins TRBV28 to TRBJ1-3, with a possible D match to TRBD1 (5 bases). The CDR3 has 15 amino acids. The germline V gene encodes CDR1 MDHEN and CDR2 SYDVKM. V was cut by 8 bases and J by 0 bases, with 14 bases left in between. The CDR3 nucleotides read TGTGCCAGCGGGGCCCGGGTTGTCTCTGGAAACACCATATATTTT. Protein product: CASGARVVSGNTIYF.

The V and J genes are TRBV5-1 and TRBJ2-1; maybe TRBD1 (6 bases). The CDR3 has 17 residues. The germline V and J ends were trimmed by 1 base and 6 bases, with 20 bases remaining between them. Germline assignment: CDR1 SGHRS and CDR2 YFSETQ. CDR3 in amino acids: CASSLKLSGAGGNEQFF. Here the CDR3 DNA reads TGCGCCAGCAGCTTGAAGCTTTCAGGGGCGGGTGGCAATGAGCAGTTCTTC. Full variable domain (missing parts from reference TRBV5-1 and TRBJ2-1): KAGVTQTPRYLIKTRGQQVTLSCSPISGHRSVSWYQQTPGQGLQFLFEYFSETQRNKGNFPGRFSGRQFSNSRSEMNVSTLELGDSALYLCASSLKLSGAGGNEQFFGPGTRLTVL.

The chain links TRBV5-6 to TRBJ2-6; the match to TRBD1 covers 9 bases. The length of the CDR3 is 16 residues. Germline values: CDR1 SGHDT, CDR2 YYEEEE. V shed 0 bases, J shed 4 bases, and the junction held 2 bases outside the gene matches. CDR3 region: CASSLDRGLGANVLTF. The CDR3, as DNA: TGTGCCAGCAGCTTGGACAGGGGGCTAGGGGCCAACGTCCTGACTTTC.

The rearrangement joins TRBV6-6 to TRBJ2-7, with TRBD2 matching over 12 bases. Unmatched junction bases numbered 4, after V lost 5 bases and J lost 2 bases. This CDR3 is built from 15 residues. Germline assignment: CDR1 MNHNY and CDR2 SVGAGI (reference sequence). The CDR3 DNA reads as TGTGCCAGCAGTCTCGGACTAGCGGGAACCTACGAGCAGTACTTC. Translation gives CASSLGLAGTYEQYF.

This clone appeared a few times. The rearrangement uses TRBV15 and TRBJ2-3; the D is unclear. CDR3 size: 13 residues. Trimming removed 0 bases from V and 8 bases from J, with 9 bases in between. Germline CDR1 is LNHNV and CDR2 is YYDKDF (reference sequence). The CDR3 region is CATSRDRVGTQYF. The CDR3 bases are TGTGCCACCAGCAGAGATCGGGTGGGTACGCAGTATTTT.

The CDR3 loop reads CSASGRPEQYF. The CDR3 DNA is TGCAGTGCTAGCGGCAGGCCCGAGCAGTACTTC. The chain combines TRBV20-1 with TRBJ2-7; D is undetermined. CDR1 DFQATT and CDR2 SNEGSKA come from the germline V gene (reference sequence). This CDR3 has 11 amino acids. V was clipped by 3 bases and J by 6 bases, with 9 bases between them.

This sequence joins TRBV6-5 and TRBJ2-1, with D possibly matching TRBD1 (6 bases). The CDR3 totals 15 residues. Germline CDR1 is MNHEY and CDR2 is SVGAGI. V shed 5 bases and J shed 1 base, with 12 bases lying between them. Here the CDR3 reads CASSGIQGSYNEQFF. The CDR3, as DNA: TGTGCCAGCAGTGGCATACAGGGATCCTACAATGAGCAGTTCTTC.

The J gene is TRBJ2-6, the V gene TRBV30, with 10 nucleotides matching TRBD2. V was pared by 4 bases and J by 2 bases, with 5 bases of the junction left unmatched. Germline loops: CDR1 GTSNPN, CDR2 SVGIG (reference sequence). The CDR3 is 16 residues long. In DNA, the CDR3 is TGTGCCTGGAAAGGGCTAGCGGGAGCTGGGGCCAACGTCCTGACTTTC. Protein: CAWKGLAGAGANVLTF.

The chain carries TRBV4-1 and TRBJ2-7, with D maybe TRBD2 (6 bases). The CDR3 is 17 amino acids. Per germline, CDR1 MGHRA and CDR2 YSYEKL. Trimming removed 0 bases at V and 1 base at J, with 16 bases between. The CDR3 DNA follows: TGCGCCAGCAGCCAAGATTTAGGGACTCGATTTTCCTACGAGCAGTACTTC. It is translated as CASSQDLGTRFSYEQYF.

The chain recombines TRBV27 with TRBJ2-6, with 8 bases lining up with TRBD1. CDR1 and CDR2 from the germline V gene are MNHEY and SMNVEV (reference sequence). The ends lost 6 bases at V and 1 base at J; junction bases unmatched: 8. The CDR3 has 17 residues. The CDR3 nucleotides are TGTGCCAGCAGATCTCGACAGGGGAGGTCTGGGGCCAACGTCCTGACTTTC. This encodes CASRSRQGRSGANVLTF.

This clone rates as medium-sized. The chain is built from TRBV6-4 and TRBJ2-2; 10 nucleotides match TRBD2. This CDR3 spans 15 amino acids. The germline V gene has CDR1 MRHNA and CDR2 SNTAGT. Germline trimming cut 3 bases from V and 4 bases from J; bases unmatched to any gene: 2. The CDR3 coding sequence is TGTGCCAGCAGTGAAAGCGGGAGGGCCACCGGGGAGCTGTTTTTT. Translated: CASSESGRATGELFF.